This T cell receptor beta chain was profiled in a study of T cells in Graves' hyperthyroidism and ophthalmopathy. PBMCs were obtained from under 13 ml fresh peripheral blood. In this sample, this clonotype turned up many times. The investigators amplified TCR beta CDR3 regions from RNA transcripts. The HTBI set primed first-round TCR CDR3 RT-PCR. TCRdb independently ran MiXCR on the multiplex PCR reads; one entry per CDR3 protein. The sample includes under 600,000 distinct CDR3 sequences, more than 15% of them seen just once. CDR3 size: 15 residues. Germline V gives CDR1 MNHEY, CDR2 SMNVEV (reference sequence). V was pared by 3 bases and J by 2 bases, with 11 bases between.

The J gene is TRBJ2-1, the V gene TRBV27; no clear D gene. The sample was blood. The receptor was isolated from a woman aged 40-49 years with Graves' ophthalmopathy. The CDR3 bases are TGTGCCAGCAGTTTTAATCTTTTCCCCTACAATGAGCAGTTCTTC. Translated: CASSFNLFPYNEQFF.